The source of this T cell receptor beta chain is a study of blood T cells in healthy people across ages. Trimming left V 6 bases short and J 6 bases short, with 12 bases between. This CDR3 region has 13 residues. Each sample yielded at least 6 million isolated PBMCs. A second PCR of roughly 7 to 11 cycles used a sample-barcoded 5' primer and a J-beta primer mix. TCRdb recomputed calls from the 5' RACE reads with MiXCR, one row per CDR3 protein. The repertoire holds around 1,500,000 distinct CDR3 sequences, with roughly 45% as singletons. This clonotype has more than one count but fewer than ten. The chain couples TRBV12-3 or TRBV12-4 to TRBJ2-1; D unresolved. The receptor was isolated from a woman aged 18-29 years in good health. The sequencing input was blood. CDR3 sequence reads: CASRVDVFNEQFF. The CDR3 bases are TGTGCCAGCAGAGTGGACGTTTTCAATGAGCAGTTCTTC.